Listed below are T cell receptor beta chains from one sample, sequenced in a study of cytomegalovirus exposure and HLA in healthy donors. Profiling relied on immunoSEQ multiplex PCR, and the TCRdb table lists in-frame clones only, not all of them. This table holds roughly 70,000 clones, around 78% found once. Sequences were obtained from PBMCs. The receptors were gathered from a man aged 50-60 years in good health and CMV-seronegative. CDR3s include the opening cysteine and the closing phenylalanine or tryptophan. The D gene is left open where the match is weak. Not every row has a clone size; where given, it reads once, few, many or a size class.

v_gene	abundance	j_gene	d_gene	CDR3aa	CDR3nt
TRBV5-1	few	TRBJ1-6	NA	CASSLGDYNSPLHF	TGCGCCAGCAGCTTGGGAGACTATAATTCACCCCTCCACTTT
TRBV11-3	once	TRBJ2-3	TRBD2	CASSQSSGRVFGTDTQYF	TGTGCCAGCAGCCAGTCTAGCGGGAGAGTTTTTGGTACAGATACGCAGTATTTT
TRBV6-6	NA	TRBJ2-2	TRBD1	CASSRGQGNTGELFF	TGTGCCAGCAGTCGCGGACAGGGTAACACCGGGGAGCTGTTTTTT
TRBV2	NA	TRBJ1-5	NA	CASSDGSVKQPQHF	TGTGCCAGCAGTGATGGCAGTGTGAAGCAGCCCCAGCATTTT
TRBV6-1	NA	TRBJ1-1	NA	CASSERAGAGTEAFF	TGTGCCAGCAGTGAACGGGCGGGGGCTGGGACTGAAGCTTTCTTT
TRBV2	NA	TRBJ2-7	TRBD1	CASRADRGRYEQYF	TGTGCCAGCAGGGCGGACAGGGGGCGTTACGAGCAGTACTTC
TRBV9	once	TRBJ2-3	NA	CASSVGLNRDTDTQYF	TGTGCCAGCAGCGTAGGTCTGAACAGGGACACAGATACGCAGTATTTT
TRBV18	NA	TRBJ1-1	TRBD1	CASSPSRGANWMNTEAFF	TGTGCCAGCTCACCCTCCAGGGGGGCCAACTGGATGAACACTGAAGCTTTCTTT
TRBV10-3	once	TRBJ2-7	TRBD1	CAISDTGGVEQYF	TGTGCCATCAGTGACACAGGGGGCGTCGAGCAGTACTTC
TRBV27	NA	TRBJ2-7	TRBD1	CASSFTQTGTYEQYF	TGTGCCAGCAGTTTTACCCAGACAGGGACCTACGAGCAGTACTTC
TRBV5-6	NA	TRBJ2-7	NA	CASSPILSYEQYF	TGTGCCAGCAGCCCCATACTCTCCTACGAGCAGTACTTC
TRBV7-7	NA	TRBJ1-6	NA	CAVGANNSPLHF	TGTGCCGTGGGAGCGAATAATTCGCCCCTCCACTTT
TRBV28	NA	TRBJ1-4	NA	CASTPGGLGFNEKLFF	TGTGCCAGCACTCCCGGGGGATTGGGATTTAATGAAAAACTGTTTTTT
TRBV5-1	NA	TRBJ2-1	TRBD2	CASSHPGLARSNEQFF	TGCGCCAGCAGCCACCCGGGACTAGCTAGATCAAATGAGCAGTTCTTC
TRBV30	NA	TRBJ2-3	TRBD2	CAWNEPGLAGEEQYF	TGTGCCTGGAACGAACCGGGACTAGCGGGAGAGGAGCAGTATTTT
TRBV10-1	NA	TRBJ1-6	NA	CASRQDPNSPLHF	TGCGCCAGCAGACAGGATCCCAATTCACCCCTCCACTTT
TRBV6-5	once	TRBJ2-3	NA	CASSYEGGRTDTQYF	TGTGCCAGCAGTTACGAGGGGGGGCGCACAGATACGCAGTATTTT
TRBV2	NA	TRBJ1-2	TRBD1	CASSEQGASHGYTF	TGTGCCAGCAGTGAACAGGGGGCATCCCATGGCTACACCTTC
TRBV11-2	once	TRBJ1-2	TRBD1	CASSSRPQGWIYGYTF	TGTGCCAGCAGCTCCCGCCCACAGGGGTGGATTTATGGCTACACCTTC
TRBV25-1	NA	TRBJ2-1	NA	CASSADSNSFGEQFF	TGTGCCAGCAGCGCTGACAGCAATTCCTTCGGTGAGCAGTTCTTC
TRBV5-5	once	TRBJ2-1	TRBD2	CASSLAGGIYNEQFF	TGTGCCAGCAGCTTAGCGGGGGGGATTTACAATGAGCAGTTCTTC
TRBV5-1	NA	TRBJ2-1	TRBD2	CASSLVAGGLGDEQFF	TGCGCCAGCAGCTTGGTAGCGGGGGGGCTAGGGGATGAGCAGTTCTTC
TRBV2	NA	TRBJ2-1	NA	CASSPTPYNEQFF	TGTGCCAGCAGTCCGACACCCTACAATGAGCAGTTCTTC
TRBV7-6	NA	TRBJ2-2	NA	CASSLDITGELFF	TGTGCCAGCAGCCTAGACATTACCGGGGAGCTGTTTTTT
TRBV6-1	NA	TRBJ2-7	NA	CASSAAGGLSYEQYF	TGTGCCAGCAGCGCCGCCGGTGGACTCTCTTACGAGCAGTACTTC
TRBV5-4	NA	TRBJ2-1	NA	CASSLIGGTHEQFF	TGTGCCAGCAGCTTGATAGGGGGAACGCATGAGCAGTTCTTC
TRBV27	NA	TRBJ2-3	TRBD1	CASSLRWDRIGDTQYF	TGTGCCAGCAGTTTACGCTGGGACAGAATAGGAGATACGCAGTATTTT